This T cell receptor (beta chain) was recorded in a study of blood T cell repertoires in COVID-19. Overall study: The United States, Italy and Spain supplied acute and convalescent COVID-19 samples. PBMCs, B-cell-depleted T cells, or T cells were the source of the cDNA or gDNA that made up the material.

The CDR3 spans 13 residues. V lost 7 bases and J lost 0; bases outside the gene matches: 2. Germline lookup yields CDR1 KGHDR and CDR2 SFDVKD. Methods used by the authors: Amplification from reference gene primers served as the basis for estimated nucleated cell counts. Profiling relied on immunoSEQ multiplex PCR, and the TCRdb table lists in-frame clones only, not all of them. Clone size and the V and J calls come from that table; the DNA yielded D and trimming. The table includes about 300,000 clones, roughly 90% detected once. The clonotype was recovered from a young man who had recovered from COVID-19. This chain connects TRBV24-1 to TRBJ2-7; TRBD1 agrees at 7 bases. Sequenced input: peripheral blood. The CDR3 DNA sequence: TGTGCCACCAGAGGGGACAGCTCCTACGAGCAGTACTTC. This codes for CATRGDSSYEQYF.